The 23 T cell receptor beta chains listed next were all sequenced from one sample in a study of T-cell reconstitution after alpha-beta-depleted transplantation in children. Unique molecular identifiers were used in preparing the TCRbeta library. One entry per CDR3 protein results from TCRdb running MiXCR on the PCR reads. The data show 500,000 or so distinct CDR3 sequences, with 32% seen just once and approximately 2.3% held by the top ten. Material: PBMCs from the stem cell graft donor, obtained from the stem cell graft. These receptor sequences come from a human donor who donated a stem cell graft to a child with aplastic anemia.

The chain carries TRBV30 and TRBJ1-5; D is unresolved. Per germline, CDR1 GTSNPN and CDR2 SVGIG (reference sequence). The CDR3 length is 14 residues. V was trimmed by 3 bases and J by 1 base, leaving 10 bases between them. CDR3 sequence (DNA): TGTGCCTGGAGCCGCGGGGTCAGCAATCAGCCCCAGCATTTT. Protein sequence: CAWSRGVSNQPQHF.

This clonotype appeared a single time. The J gene is TRBJ2-3, the V gene TRBV29-1; possibly TRBD1 or TRBD2 for D (5 bases each). The CDR3 is 14 amino acids. V lost 5 bases, J lost 3 bases, and 15 bases lay in between. Germline V gives CDR1 SQVTM, CDR2 ANQGSEA. DNA of the CDR3: TGCAGCGTTTATGGTCCGGGGCTTACAGATACGCAGTATTTT. It translates to CSVYGPGLTDTQYF.

This clonotype occurred many times. Germline and junction disagree at one end, which may indicate a read error. The chain recombines TRBV20-1 with TRBJ2-3; D remains ambiguous. This CDR3 has 13 residues. Per the germline V gene, CDR1 is DFQATT and CDR2 is SNEGSKA (reference sequence). For the CDR3, the DNA is TGCAGTGTTAGACGCCCAGACCCGGATACGCAGTATTTT. This sequence encodes CSVRRPDPDTQYF.

This clonotype came up a few times. This chain uses TRBV5-6 with TRBJ2-7, with D possibly TRBD1 on 5 matching bases. Germline CDR1 is SGHDT and CDR2 is YYEEEE. This CDR3 is built from 13 residues. Deletions cut 4 bases from V and 6 bases from J, with 14 bases between. In nucleotides, the CDR3 is TGTGCCAGCAGCCAGGGATCCACCCCCGAGCAGTACTTC. It encodes CASSQGSTPEQYF. Full variable domain (missing parts from reference TRBV5-6 and TRBJ2-7): DAGVTQSPTHLIKTRGQQVTLRCSPKSGHDTVSWYQQALGQGPQFIFQYYEEEERQRGNFPDRFSGHQFPNYSSELNVNALLLGDSALYLCASSQGSTPEQYFGPGTRLTVT.

This clonotype was counted many times. The chain is built from TRBV29-1 and TRBJ2-1; 10 nucleotides line up with TRBD1. This CDR3 contains 15 residues. Germline CDR1 reads SQVTM; CDR2 reads ANQGSEA. V gave up 6 bases and J gave up 9 bases; unmatched junction bases: 14. CDR3 nucleotides: TGCAGCGTACCGGGCGAAGGACAGGGGGTTTCTGAGCAGTTCTTC. This translates into CSVPGEGQGVSEQFF.

This rearrangement joins TRBV4-2 to TRBJ2-2; tentatively, D is TRBD1 or TRBD2 (8 bases each). The V end lost 1 base, the J end lost 1 base, and 19 bases lay between the germline ends. Germline assignment: CDR1 LGHNA and CDR2 YNFKEQ. The CDR3 totals 19 residues. CDR3 nucleotides: TGTGCCAGCAGCCAAGTACTAGCGGCCACAGGGGGGAACACCGGGGAGCTGTTTTTT. Encoded protein: CASSQVLAATGGNTGELFF.

CDR3: CASSLGRTGGRYEQYF. The CDR3 DNA reads as TGTGCCAGCAGCTTAGGTCGGACAGGGGGCCGGTACGAGCAGTACTTC. The rearrangement joins TRBV11-2 to TRBJ2-7, with 11 bases fitting TRBD1. The CDR3 length is 16 residues. The germline gives CDR1 SGHAT, CDR2 FQNNGV. The V gene end was trimmed by 1 base and the J gene end by 4 bases; junction bases not matched to a gene: 6.

The chain employs TRBV4-3 and TRBJ2-5; the D is unclear. Germline CDR1 is LGHNA and CDR2 is YSLEER. The CDR3 has 15 amino acids. V dropped 3 bases and J dropped 5 bases, with 16 bases sitting between them. CDR3 nucleotides: TGCGCCAGCAGCCAGGATTTACACCAAAGGGAGACCCAGTACTTC. Translation: CASSQDLHQRETQYF.

This rearrangement joins TRBV24-1 to TRBJ2-7; D is unclear. This CDR3 contains 12 residues. Germline values: CDR1 KGHDR, CDR2 SFDVKD. V was clipped by 12 bases and J by 0 bases, with 11 bases between them. CDR3 sequence (DNA): TGTGCCTCAGATGCTGACTCCTACGAGCAGTACGTC. Translation: CASDADSYEQYV.

This sequence joins TRBV27 and TRBJ2-1; D perhaps matches TRBD2 (5 bases). Germline CDR1 MNHEY, CDR2 SMNVEV (reference sequence). This CDR3 region has 15 residues. V lost 0 bases, J lost 3 bases, and 9 bases lay in between. CDR3 in DNA: TGTGCCAGCAGTTTATCCAGGACTGTCTACAATGAGCAGTTCTTC. Translating gives CASSLSRTVYNEQFF.

This clonotype turned up a few times. Written as DNA, the CDR3 is TGCAGTGCATTACAGGGGGCCCGAGAGACCCAGTACTTC. Translation gives CSALQGARETQYF. The chain recombines TRBV20-1 with TRBJ2-5, with 9 bases matching TRBD1. The CDR3 covers 13 residues. The trim removed 6 bases at V and 4 bases at J, leaving 6 bases unmatched. From germline, CDR1 is DFQATT and CDR2 SNEGSKA (reference sequence).

This clonotype came up many times. The chain has TRBV20-1 and TRBJ2-1; D gene unclear. This CDR3 contains 15 residues. Trimming removed 2 bases from V and 9 bases from J, with 20 bases in between. From germline, CDR1 is DFQATT and CDR2 SNEGSKA (reference sequence). In nucleotides, the CDR3 is TGCAGTGCTAGACCGGAAGTGCCCCCCTCAATTGAGCAGTTCTTC. This translates into CSARPEVPPSIEQFF.

This clonotype was counted a few times. This chain uses TRBV20-1 with TRBJ1-2; 8 bases match TRBD1. In germline, CDR1 is DFQATT, CDR2 SNEGSKA (reference sequence). There are 14 residues in the CDR3. J gave up 6 bases and V 0 bases, and 6 bases lay outside the gene matches. The CDR3 region is CSARDRQGAHGYTF. CDR3 DNA sequence: TGCAGTGCTAGAGATAGGCAGGGGGCTCATGGCTACACCTTC.

For the CDR3, the DNA is TGCGCCAGCAGCTTGGTAATCGGCGGGCTAAACTCCTACGAGCAGTACTTC. This gives the protein CASSLVIGGLNSYEQYF. The genes are TRBV5-1 and TRBJ2-7; D may be TRBD2 (5 bases). The CDR3 runs 17 residues. V gave up 0 bases and J gave up 0 bases, with 16 bases separating them. CDR1 is SGHRS, CDR2 YFSETQ, per germline.

The chain couples TRBV18 to TRBJ2-7, with 7 bases that match TRBD1. CDR1 is KGHSH and CDR2 is LQKENI in the germline V gene. Germline trimming cut 8 bases from V and 2 bases from J; bases unmatched to any gene: 9. The CDR3 covers 14 residues. The CDR3 spells CASSPGTATYEQYF. The CDR3 DNA follows: TGTGCCAGCAGCCCCGGGACAGCCACCTACGAGCAGTACTTC.

The chain couples TRBV21-1 to TRBJ2-1; the table's D call TRBD2 went unverified against the DNA. TRBV21-1 is given as a pseudogene. The CDR3 length is 19 residues. CDR3: CASSGPGLAGSRVNNEQFF. The DNA of the CDR3 is TGTGCCAGCAGCGGACCGGGACTAGCGGGATCAAGGGTTAACAATGAGCAGTTCTTC.

V and J are TRBV20-1 and TRBJ2-7; 8 bases are a match to TRBD2. V lost 6 bases to trimming and J lost 9 bases; unmatched junction nucleotides: 10. CDR3 length: 12 amino acids. In germline, CDR1 is DFQATT, CDR2 SNEGSKA (reference sequence). For the CDR3, the DNA is TGCAGTGCCCGGAGCGGGGGTGGGTGGCAGTACTTC. It translates to CSARSGGGWQYF.

Only a few counts were recorded for this clonotype. V gene TRBV5-5 combines with J gene TRBJ2-7; TRBD2 agrees at 13 bases. The CDR3 sequence is 14 residues long. Germline CDR1 and CDR2: SGHKS and YYEKEE (reference sequence). The V and J ends lost 5 bases and 3 bases, in that order; junction bases with no gene match: 2. The CDR3 here is CASSWTSGSYEQYF. The CDR3 region has the DNA TGTGCCAGCAGTTGGACTAGCGGGAGCTACGAGCAGTACTTC.

The V and J genes are TRBV4-3 and TRBJ2-6, with 8 bases that match TRBD1. CDR1 and CDR2 (germline): LGHNA, YSLEER. The CDR3 is made up of 15 amino acids. With V trimmed by 3 bases and J by 3 bases, 1 base remained unmatched. In nucleotides, the CDR3 is TGCGCCAGCAGCCAGGACAGGGTTGGGGCCAACGTCCTGACTTTC. This gives the protein CASSQDRVGANVLTF.

This clonotype was detected only a few times. The chain recombines TRBV6-1 with TRBJ2-1; D unclear. The CDR3 is 14 residues long. V lost 4 bases and J lost 1, with 8 bases in between. Looked up from germline, CDR1 is MNHNS and CDR2 is SASEGT. In nucleotides, the CDR3 is TGTGCCAGCAGTGCAGTTAGATCCTACAATGAGCAGTTCTTC. It is translated as CASSAVRSYNEQFF.

The chain combines TRBV29-1 with TRBJ1-2; no clear D. The germline V gene has CDR1 SQVTM and CDR2 ANQGSEA. Trimming took 8 bases from V and 4 from J, leaving 20 bases between them. This CDR3 has 14 residues. CDR3: CSIRSPRDPYGYTF. CDR3 coding DNA: TGCAGCATCAGGTCCCCCCGCGACCCCTATGGCTACACCTTC.

This chain connects TRBV5-1 to TRBJ2-1; 10 positions agree with TRBD2. The CDR3 has 16 residues. CDR1 is SGHRS and CDR2 is YFSETQ in the germline V gene. V lost 1 base to trimming and J lost 9 bases; unmatched junction nucleotides: 10. The CDR3 sequence: CASSLSLAGAAAEQFF. Here the CDR3 DNA reads TGCGCCAGCAGCTTGAGTCTAGCGGGAGCGGCGGCTGAGCAGTTCTTC.

This clonotype showed up just a few times. This chain uses TRBV7-2 with TRBJ2-1; 14 bases map to TRBD2. The CDR3 has 17 residues. Germline loops: CDR1 SGHTA, CDR2 FQGNSA. V lost 4 bases and J lost 8; bases outside the gene matches: 10. The CDR3 sequence: CASSYGLAGGPRHEQFF. DNA of the CDR3: TGTGCCAGCAGCTACGGACTAGCGGGAGGCCCAAGGCATGAGCAGTTCTTC. Combining the CDR3 with reference TRBV7-2 and TRBJ2-1 gives the whole variable domain GAGVSQSPSNKVTEKGKDVELRCDPISGHTALYWYRQSLGQGLEFLIYFQGNSAPDKSGLPSDRFSAERTGGSVSTLTIQRTQQEDSAVYLCASSYGLAGGPRHEQFFGPGTRLTVL.